The source of this T cell receptor beta chain is a study of T cell clonotyping in hematopoietic cell transplantation. General study findings and limits: After transplant, recipient diversity fell while pathologically expanded clonotypes grew through day 180.

This clone was detected once. Its target is unknown. This CDR3 has 16 residues. Germline lookup yields CDR1 KGHSH and CDR2 LQKENI. V dropped 3 bases and J dropped 8; count of bases not matched to a gene: 8. Sequenced by immunoSEQ multiplex PCR; TCRdb stores in-frame clones only, minus some. Of about 45,000 clones in the sample, 94% are singletons; the top ten hold around 0.85%. J is TRBJ1-6 and V is TRBV18; the match to TRBD1 covers 9 bases. The TCR comes from a woman in her forties or fifties in good health. Some clones in this sample may be carry-over from other donors' samples. Sequences were obtained from peripheral blood mononuclear cells. CDR3 protein: CASSPPDRGNDSPLHF. Here the CDR3 DNA reads TGTGCCAGCTCACCGCCGGACAGGGGTAACGATTCACCCCTCCACTTT.